These 25 T cell receptor beta chains were all obtained from the same sample, sequenced in a study of blood T cell repertoires in COVID-19. Only in-frame clones appear in the TCRdb table, and some are missing; sequencing was by immunoSEQ multiplex PCR. The sample has about 170,000 clones; 70% to 85% are singletons. The source material was peripheral blood. Receptor source: a man between 60 and 75 years old who had recovered from COVID-19.

The chain joins TRBV7-2 to TRBJ2-7; 9 bases are a match to TRBD1. CDR3 length equals 14 residues. V trimming: 5 bases; J trimming: 7 bases; junction bases outside the gene matches: 9. Looked up from germline, CDR1 is SGHTA and CDR2 is FQGNSA. The CDR3 sequence is CASSQRTGADEQYF. In nucleotides, the CDR3 is TGTGCCAGCAGCCAACGGACAGGGGCCGATGAGCAGTACTTC.

This chain uses TRBV30 with TRBJ2-2, with D possibly being TRBD1 (6 bases). Trimming shortened V by 3 bases and J by 4 bases, and 15 bases separated the two germline ends. Germline V gene lookup returns CDR1 GTSNPN and CDR2 SVGIG (reference sequence). This CDR3 region has 15 residues. CDR3 amino acids: CAWRRVRGGTGELFF. CDR3 coding DNA: TGTGCCTGGAGAAGGGTCCGAGGGGGCACCGGGGAGCTGTTTTTT.

The chain uses TRBV2 and TRBJ2-7, with D hard to call. The CDR3 covers 12 residues. CDR1 and CDR2 (germline): SNHLY, FYNNEI. Trimming took off 6 bases at V and 0 bases at J, with 6 bases between the two ends. CDR3 sequence (DNA): TGTGCCAGCAGCAGAAACTCCTACGAGCAGTACTTC. Residues: CASSRNSYEQYF.

A few counts support this clone. The V call is TRBV5-1, the J call TRBJ1-1; a possible D gene is TRBD1 (5 bases). CDR1 and CDR2 from the germline V gene are SGHRS and YFSETQ. The CDR3 is 15 amino acids. Trimming stripped 4 bases from V and 3 bases from J, with 16 bases between. DNA for the CDR3: TGCGCCAGCAGCGTCTCCAGGGTACAGTACACTGAAGCTTTCTTT. This encodes CASSVSRVQYTEAFF.

The chain couples TRBV7-9 to TRBJ2-6, with D maybe TRBD1 (5 bases). The CDR3 runs 18 residues. Trimming stripped 1 base from V and 4 bases from J, with 17 bases between. CDR1 SEHNR and CDR2 FQNEAQ come from the germline V gene (reference sequence). The CDR3 DNA is TGTGCCAGCAGCTTAGGTTTCGGTCTAGGGGAAGGGGCCAACGTCCTGACTTTC. It codes for CASSLGFGLGEGANVLTF.

This clone occurred once. This chain connects TRBV2 to TRBJ2-5; TRBD2 is a possible D gene (6 bases). V shed 3 bases and J shed 12 bases, with 11 bases lying between them. The CDR3 runs 11 residues. Germline V gene lookup returns CDR1 SNHLY and CDR2 FYNNEI. CDR3 in DNA: TGTGCCAGCAGTGAGGGCGGGACGGAGTACTTC. Translating it yields CASSEGGTEYF.

The CDR3 loop is CSVLQGEDYGYTF. CDR3 nucleotides: TGCAGCGTTCTCCAGGGCGAGGACTATGGCTACACCTTC. The V gene is TRBV29-1, the J gene TRBJ1-2; D possibly corresponds to TRBD1 (5 bases). V lost 5 bases and J lost 3, with 13 bases in between. CDR3 length: 13 amino acids. Germline V lookup: CDR1 SQVTM, CDR2 ANQGSEA.

The J gene is TRBJ2-7, the V gene TRBV9, with D uncertain. Trimming left V 1 base short and J 2 bases short, with 10 bases between. This CDR3 has 14 residues. Germline V lookup: CDR1 SGDLS, CDR2 YYNGEE. DNA for the CDR3: TGTGCCAGCAGCGTAACTGATACTCCCTACGAGCAGTACTTC. Protein sequence: CASSVTDTPYEQYF.

The J gene is TRBJ2-7, the V gene TRBV7-2; D may be TRBD1 (5 bases). The V and J ends lost 5 bases and 3 bases respectively, with 8 bases between them. Germline V gene lookup returns CDR1 SGHTA and CDR2 FQGNSA. The CDR3 loop spans 12 amino acids. The CDR3 loop reads CASSVTVYEQYF. CDR3 coding DNA: TGTGCCAGCAGCGTGACAGTCTACGAGCAGTACTTC.

The V call is TRBV27, the J call TRBJ1-1, with 7 positions matching TRBD1. Germline V gene data show CDR1 as MNHEY and CDR2 as SMNVEV (reference sequence). The junction had 4 bases not matched to a gene; V was cut back by 6 bases and J by 3 bases. This CDR3 is built from 13 residues. This CDR3 reads CASRTTGDTEAFF. Written as DNA, the CDR3 is TGTGCCAGCAGAACTACAGGGGACACTGAAGCTTTCTTT.

The chain links TRBV11-2 to TRBJ1-2; 8 nucleotides line up with TRBD1. The germline CDR1 and CDR2 sequences are SGHAT and FQNNGV. V lost 4 bases, J lost 8 bases, and 12 bases stayed unmatched. The CDR3 is made up of 15 amino acids. In DNA form, the CDR3 reads TGTGCCAGCAGCTCCTTGGGCAGGGGGCTTAACGGCTACACCTTC. This translates into CASSSLGRGLNGYTF.

With respect to this clone: The sample has other DNA sequences that encode this CDR3 too. This chain joins TRBV30 and TRBJ1-6, with D possibly matching TRBD1 (6 bases). The germline CDR1 and CDR2 sequences are GTSNPN and SVGIG (reference sequence). V dropped 3 bases and J dropped 7 bases, with 10 bases sitting between them. This CDR3 region has 13 residues. In DNA form, the CDR3 reads TGTGCCTGGAGGACGGGGGGCAATTCACCCCTCCACTTT. As protein: CAWRTGGNSPLHF.

The CDR3 sequence is CSGQGNTEAFF. The CDR3 DNA reads TGCAGCGGACAGGGGAACACTGAAGCTTTCTTT. The chain joins TRBV29-1 to TRBJ1-1; 7 bases align to TRBD1. Germline V lookup: CDR1 SQVTM, CDR2 ANQGSEA. The J segment lost 1 base and the V segment lost 7 bases, leaving 0 bases of the junction unmatched. The CDR3 is 11 amino acids. Combining the CDR3 with reference TRBV29-1 and TRBJ1-1 gives the whole variable domain SAVISQKPSRDICQRGTSLTIQCQVDSQVTMMFWYRQQPGQSLTLIATANQGSEATYESGFVIDKFPISRPNLTFSTLTVSNMSPEDSSIYLCSGQGNTEAFFGQGTRLTVV.

J is TRBJ2-3 and V is TRBV7-9, with 11 bases that match TRBD2. The trim removed 3 bases at V and 1 base at J, leaving 9 bases unmatched. The CDR3 covers 18 residues. Germline CDR1 and CDR2: SEHNR and FQNEAQ (reference sequence). CDR3 coding DNA: TGTGCCAGCAGCTTCTTAGCGGGGGGGCCTCACGGCACAGATACGCAGTATTTT. Its protein product is CASSFLAGGPHGTDTQYF.

The gene calls are TRBV6-5 and TRBJ2-7; D unresolved. The CDR3 is 10 amino acids. The germline V and J ends were trimmed by 8 bases and 3 bases, with 5 bases remaining between them. Germline V gene sequence: CDR1 MNHEY, CDR2 SVGAGI. CDR3 nucleotides: TGTGCCAGCGTAAACTACGAGCAGTACTTC. This gives the protein CASVNYEQYF.

The chain has TRBV7-9 and TRBJ2-3, with 14 bases aligning to TRBD2. V trimming: 4 bases; J trimming: 4 bases; junction bases outside the gene matches: 1. In germline, CDR1 is SEHNR, CDR2 FQNEAQ (reference sequence). The CDR3 totals 15 residues. CDR3 region: CASSWGLAGADTQYF. Here the CDR3 DNA reads TGTGCCAGCAGCTGGGGACTAGCGGGGGCAGATACGCAGTATTTT.

This rearrangement joins TRBV5-1 to TRBJ2-3; TRBD2 matches at 13 bases. V lost 5 bases and J lost 10; bases outside the gene matches: 10. CDR1 is SGHRS and CDR2 is YFSETQ in the germline V gene. The CDR3 length is 15 residues. The CDR3 is CASRELAGGLGPQYF. CDR3 nucleotide sequence: TGCGCCAGCAGAGAACTAGCGGGGGGGCTGGGGCCGCAGTATTTT.

The chain combines TRBV14 with TRBJ1-6; D is possibly TRBD1 (5 bases). Germline values: CDR1 SGHDN, CDR2 FVKESK. Trimming pared 0 bases from V and 7 bases from J, leaving 10 bases between. The CDR3 covers 15 residues. CDR3 in amino acids: CASSQEKGPNSPLHF. CDR3 bases: TGTGCCAGCAGCCAAGAGAAGGGGCCAAATTCACCCCTCCACTTT.

The chain uses TRBV7-9 and TRBJ2-3; 10 nucleotides align to TRBD2. The CDR3 has 19 amino acids. Per the germline V gene, CDR1 is SEHNR and CDR2 is FQNEAQ (reference sequence). Trimming removed 1 base from V and 4 bases from J; junction bases left unmatched: 14. The CDR3 DNA is TGTGCCAGCAGCTTAGTTCCCCTTATGGCTAGCGGGGGCGCAGATACGCAGTATTTT. This encodes CASSLVPLMASGGADTQYF.

CDR3 sequence: CAWNRGGGAFF. The CDR3 DNA reads as TGTGCCTGGAATCGGGGGGGTGGAGCTTTCTTT. The V and J genes are TRBV30 and TRBJ1-1, with a tentative D call TRBD1 (5 bases). This CDR3 is 11 amino acids long. Germline V lookup: CDR1 GTSNPN, CDR2 SVGIG (reference sequence). Trimming removed 4 bases from V and 10 bases from J, with 13 bases in between. The full variable domain, rest sourced from reference TRBV30 and TRBJ1-1, is SQTIHQWPATLVQPVGSPLSLECTVEGTSNPNLYWYRQAAGRGLQLLFYSVGIGQISSEVPQNLSASRPQDRQFILSSKKLLLSDSGFYLCAWNRGGGAFFGQGTRLTVV.

This chain connects TRBV30 to TRBJ1-2; D uncertain. CDR1 GTSNPN and CDR2 SVGIG come from the germline V gene (reference sequence). Trimming stripped 5 bases from V and 2 bases from J, with 9 bases between. The CDR3 is made up of 12 amino acids. For the CDR3, the DNA is TGTGCCTGGGGAGTCACAAACTATGGCTACACCTTC. Protein sequence: CAWGVTNYGYTF.

The chain joins TRBV18 to TRBJ2-3; 8 bases agree with TRBD2. This CDR3 spans 15 amino acids. The V gene end was trimmed by 3 bases and the J gene end by 2 bases; junction bases not matched to a gene: 4. Per the germline V gene, CDR1 is KGHSH and CDR2 is LQKENI. The DNA for the CDR3 is TGTGCCAGCTCACCGTCAGCGGGGGTCACAGATACGCAGTATTTT. This codes for CASSPSAGVTDTQYF.

The chain is built from TRBV7-9 and TRBJ1-2; 8 bases match TRBD1. The V gene end was trimmed by 5 bases and the J gene end by 6 bases; junction bases not matched to a gene: 8. From germline, CDR1 is SEHNR and CDR2 FQNEAQ (reference sequence). The CDR3 consists of 14 residues. The CDR3 nucleotides read TGTGCCAGCAGCCTGTCGACAGGGGAGCATGGCTACACCTTC. Residues: CASSLSTGEHGYTF.

The rearrangement links TRBV7-6 to TRBJ1-5; D unresolved. CDR1 is SGHVS, CDR2 FNYEAQ, per germline. The CDR3 consists of 16 residues. Trimming shortened V by 2 bases and J by 0 bases, and 11 bases separated the two germline ends. The CDR3 sequence is CASSLRPEGSNQPQHF. The CDR3 bases are TGTGCCAGCAGCTTAAGGCCAGAGGGTAGCAATCAGCCCCAGCATTTT.

This clone occurred a few times. The chain carries TRBV2 and TRBJ2-7; D gene ambiguous. This CDR3 is 12 amino acids long. Per the germline V gene, CDR1 is SNHLY and CDR2 is FYNNEI. V gave up 5 bases and J gave up 7 bases, with 12 bases separating them. The CDR3 is CASSPYPSEQYF. The CDR3 DNA reads as TGTGCCAGCAGTCCCTACCCCTCTGAGCAGTACTTC. Variable domain in full (rest from reference TRBV2 and TRBJ2-7): EPEVTQTPSHQVTQMGQEVILRCVPISNHLYFYWYRQILGQKVEFLVSFYNNEISEKSEIFDDQFSVERPDGSNFTLKIRSTKLEDSAMYFCASSPYPSEQYFGPGTRLTVT.